This TCR beta chain was profiled in a study of T cells in tumors after PD-1 blockade. The protocol was immunoSEQ multiplex PCR, while the TCRdb copy is restricted to in-frame clones and leaves out a portion. The data show some 14,000 clones, 70% to 85% seen once. V was pared by 4 bases and J by 8 bases, with 2 bases of the junction left unmatched. The CDR3 extends over 13 amino acids. The germline V gene encodes CDR1 SGHDT and CDR2 YYEEEE. The sample was PBMCs, taken after anti-PD-1 treatment. The chain employs TRBV5-6 and TRBJ2-3; 12 bases match TRBD2. The sequence was collected from a human donor with basal cell carcinoma. CDR3 loop: CASSTLAGGTQYF. The CDR3 nucleotides are TGTGCCAGCAGCACACTAGCGGGAGGTACGCAGTATTTT. Looking up the rest from reference TRBV5-6 and TRBJ2-3 gives the full variable domain: DAGVTQSPTHLIKTRGQQVTLRCSPKSGHDTVSWYQQALGQGPQFIFQYYEEEERQRGNFPDRFSGHQFPNYSSELNVNALLLGDSALYLCASSTLAGGTQYFGPGTRLTVL.